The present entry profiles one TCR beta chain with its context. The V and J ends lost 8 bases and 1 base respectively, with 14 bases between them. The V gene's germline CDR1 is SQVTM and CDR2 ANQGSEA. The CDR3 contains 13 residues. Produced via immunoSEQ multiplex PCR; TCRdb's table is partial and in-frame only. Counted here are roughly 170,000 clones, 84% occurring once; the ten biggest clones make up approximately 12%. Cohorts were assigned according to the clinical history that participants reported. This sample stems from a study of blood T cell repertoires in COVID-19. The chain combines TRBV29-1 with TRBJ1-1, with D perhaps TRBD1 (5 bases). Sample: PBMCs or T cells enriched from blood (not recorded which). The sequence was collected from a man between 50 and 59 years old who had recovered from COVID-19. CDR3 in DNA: TGCAGCACTAACACGGGGGGGAACACTGAAGCTTTCTTT. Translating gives CSTNTGGNTEAFF.